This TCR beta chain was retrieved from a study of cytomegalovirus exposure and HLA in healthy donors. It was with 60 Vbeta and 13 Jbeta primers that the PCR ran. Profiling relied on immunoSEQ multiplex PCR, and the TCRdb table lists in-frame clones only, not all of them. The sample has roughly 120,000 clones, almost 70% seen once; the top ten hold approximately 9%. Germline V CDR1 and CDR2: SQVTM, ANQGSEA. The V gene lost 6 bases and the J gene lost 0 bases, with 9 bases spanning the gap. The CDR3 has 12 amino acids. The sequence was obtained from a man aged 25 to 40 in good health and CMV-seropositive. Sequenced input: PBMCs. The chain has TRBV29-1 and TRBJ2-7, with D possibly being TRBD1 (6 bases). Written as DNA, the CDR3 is TGCAGCGTGGACAGTAACTCCTACGAGCAGTACTTC. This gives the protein CSVDSNSYEQYF.